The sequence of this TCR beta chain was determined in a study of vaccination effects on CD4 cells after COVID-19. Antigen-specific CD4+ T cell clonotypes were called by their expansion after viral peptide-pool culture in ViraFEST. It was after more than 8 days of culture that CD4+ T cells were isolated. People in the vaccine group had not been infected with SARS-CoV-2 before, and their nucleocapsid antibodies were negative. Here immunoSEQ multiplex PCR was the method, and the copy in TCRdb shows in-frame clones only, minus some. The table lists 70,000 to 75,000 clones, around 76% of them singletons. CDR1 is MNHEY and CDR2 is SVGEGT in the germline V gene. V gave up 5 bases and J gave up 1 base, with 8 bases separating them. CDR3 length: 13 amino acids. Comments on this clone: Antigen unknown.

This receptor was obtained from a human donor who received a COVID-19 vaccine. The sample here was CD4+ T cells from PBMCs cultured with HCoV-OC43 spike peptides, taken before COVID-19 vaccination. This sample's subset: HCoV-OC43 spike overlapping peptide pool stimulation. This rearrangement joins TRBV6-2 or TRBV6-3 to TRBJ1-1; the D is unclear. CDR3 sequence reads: CASSRRTNTEAFF. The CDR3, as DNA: TGTGCCAGCAGTCGTCGAACGAACACTGAAGCTTTCTTT.